This entry lists 10 T cell receptor beta chains sequenced from one sample in a study of a mutant IDH1 vaccine in newly diagnosed glioma. Assay used: immunoSEQ multiplex PCR; TCRdb lists only in-frame clones, some missing. The sample lists tens of thousands of clones, roughly 82% occurring once. Time point defined: week 47, end of study. Every vaccination contained 300 ug of the mutant IDH1 20-mer peptide and was paired with topical imiquimod. For these TCRs, the target antigens are not known. The sequencing used PBMCs, collected from a glioma patient whose treatment included an IDH1 peptide vaccine. The receptor set was obtained from a man between 18 and 35 years old with glioma. Some clones in this sample may be carry-over from other donors' samples.

There are a few counts of this clone. The rearrangement links TRBV30 to TRBJ1-1, with TRBD1 as a possible D gene (5 bases). The CDR3 is 16 residues long. CDR1 and CDR2 (germline): GTSNPN, SVGIG (reference sequence). V was cut by 4 bases and J by 0 bases, with 18 bases left in between. The CDR3 region has the DNA TGTGCCTGGATGTTCAGGACACGGGGGATGAACACTGAAGCTTTCTTT. Its protein product is CAWMFRTRGMNTEAFF.

The genes are TRBV7-6 and TRBJ2-2, with D possibly TRBD2 on 6 matching bases. The CDR3 has 15 amino acids. Per germline, CDR1 SGHVS and CDR2 FNYEAQ. The germline V and J ends were trimmed by 5 bases and 2 bases, with 12 bases remaining between them. The CDR3 region is CASSPPGVNTGELFF. CDR3 bases: TGTGCCAGCAGCCCTCCGGGGGTCAACACCGGGGAGCTGTTTTTT.

This chain uses TRBV19 with TRBJ2-3, with TRBD1 matching over 8 bases. Germline V gene sequence: CDR1 LNHDA, CDR2 SQIVND (reference sequence). Trimming removed 5 bases from V and 2 bases from J; junction bases left unmatched: 3. The CDR3 loop spans 14 amino acids. CDR3 DNA sequence: TGTGCCAGTAGTCCGGACAGGGCCACAGATACGCAGTATTTT. Its translation: CASSPDRATDTQYF.

V usage is TRBV4-3 and J usage is TRBJ2-6; D might be TRBD1 (6 bases). V was shortened by 0 bases and J by 2 bases, with 11 bases between the two germline ends. The CDR3 runs to 17 residues. Germline V gene lookup returns CDR1 LGHNA and CDR2 YSLEER. The CDR3 loop is CASSQDPPGAGANVLTF. CDR3 bases: TGCGCCAGCAGCCAAGATCCCCCAGGGGCTGGGGCCAACGTCCTGACTTTC.

This chain links TRBV7-9 with TRBJ2-7, with 10 bases fitting TRBD2. V lost 1 base to trimming and J lost 5 bases; unmatched junction nucleotides: 8. The germline CDR1 and CDR2 sequences are SEHNR and FQNEAQ (reference sequence). The CDR3 covers 16 residues. CDR3 protein: CASSLVPLAGADEQYF. The CDR3 bases are TGTGCCAGCAGCTTAGTGCCTCTAGCGGGAGCCGACGAGCAGTACTTC. Combining the CDR3 with reference TRBV7-9 and TRBJ2-7 gives the whole variable domain DTGVSQNPRHKITKRGQNVTFRCDPISEHNRLYWYRQTLGQGPEFLTYFQNEAQLEKSRLLSDRFSAERPKGSFSTLEIQRTEQGDSAMYLCASSLVPLAGADEQYFGPGTRLTVT.

This sequence joins TRBV2 and TRBJ1-5, with 7 bases identical to TRBD1. V lost 6 bases and J lost 4; bases outside the gene matches: 9. The CDR3 totals 15 residues. The germline V gene has CDR1 SNHLY and CDR2 FYNNEI. In nucleotides, the CDR3 is TGTGCCAGCAGGGGGGACAGTCTGTTTAATCAGCCCCAGCATTTT. Residues: CASRGDSLFNQPQHF.

V usage is TRBV5-8 and J usage is TRBJ1-1; 7 bases line up with TRBD1. CDR3 length: 18 amino acids. J was trimmed by 5 bases and V by 1 base; bases with no gene match: 17. Germline lookup yields CDR1 SGHTS and CDR2 YDEGEE. As DNA, the CDR3 is TGTGCCAGCAGCTTGTCGGTGAGAAGGGGGCGAGTGTCAACTGAAGCTTTCTTT. Translation: CASSLSVRRGRVSTEAFF. Together with reference TRBV5-8 and TRBJ1-1, the CDR3 gives the full variable domain: EAGVTQSPTHLIKTRGQQATLRCSPISGHTSVYWYQQALGLGLQFLLWYDEGEERNRGNFPPRFSGRQFPNYSSELNVNALELEDSALYLCASSLSVRRGRVSTEAFFGQGTRLTVV.

The CDR3 bases are TGTGCCAGCAGCTTAGCGGAGGACAGGGTAGCGAACTATGGCTACACCTTC. Encoded protein: CASSLAEDRVANYGYTF. The rearrangement links TRBV7-9 to TRBJ1-2, with TRBD1 matching 8 bases. Germline values: CDR1 SEHNR, CDR2 FQNEAQ (reference sequence). This CDR3 comprises 17 residues. J gave up 2 bases and V 0 bases, and 8 bases lay outside the gene matches.

This clone was detected only a few times. The J gene is TRBJ1-5, the V gene TRBV7-9, with 7 bases matching TRBD1. CDR3 size: 13 residues. Germline V gene data show CDR1 as SEHNR and CDR2 as FQNEAQ (reference sequence). After removal of 7 bases from V and 5 bases from J, the junction contained 5 bases not matched to a gene. The CDR3 loop reads CASTGTDYQPQHF. Written as DNA, the CDR3 is TGTGCCAGCACCGGGACAGATTATCAGCCCCAGCATTTT.

The V call is TRBV9, the J call TRBJ1-2; D is possibly TRBD1 (6 bases). The V gene lost 0 bases and the J gene lost 5 bases, with 11 bases spanning the gap. The CDR3 length is 14 residues. Germline-derived CDR1 and CDR2 are SGDLS and YYNGEE. CDR3 protein: CASSVANGQYGYTF. DNA of the CDR3: TGTGCCAGCAGCGTAGCGAACGGACAGTATGGCTACACCTTC.